Below, 20 T cell receptor beta chains from the same sample are listed, as sequenced in a study of T-cell reconstitution after alpha-beta-depleted transplantation in children. Using unique molecular identifiers, the investigators prepared the TCRbeta library. TCRdb called the PCR reads again in MiXCR, with one record for every CDR3 protein. The sample yields fewer than 450,000 distinct CDR3 sequences, roughly 16% seen once. Sample: PBMCs, mostly from graft donor cells, taken 360 days after TCRalphabeta/CD19-depleted stem cell transplant. The receptor source for this set is a male patient aged 2-9 years who had a stem cell transplant for acute lymphoblastic leukemia, so the T cells may come from the graft donor.

This clonotype showed up just a few times. The rearrangement links TRBV4-1 to TRBJ2-7; no definite D call. V gave up 2 bases and J gave up 5 bases, with 13 bases separating them. The CDR3 is 14 amino acids. Germline lookup yields CDR1 MGHRA and CDR2 YSYEKL. The CDR3 nucleotides read TGCGCCAGCAGCCAACGTAAGCAAGGGCACGAGCAGTACTTC. It specifies CASSQRKQGHEQYF.

This clonotype showed up just a few times. The chain recombines TRBV5-1 with TRBJ2-3, with 10 nucleotides matching TRBD2. The length of the CDR3 is 14 residues. V gave up 4 bases and J gave up 5 bases; unmatched junction bases: 4. CDR1 SGHRS and CDR2 YFSETQ come from the germline V gene. CDR3 sequence reads: CASSPGLAIDTQYF. CDR3 bases: TGCGCCAGCAGCCCGGGACTAGCGATAGATACGCAGTATTTT.

This clonotype has just a few counts. V usage is TRBV5-1 and J usage is TRBJ2-1, with D perhaps TRBD1 (5 bases). Germline V CDR1 and CDR2: SGHRS, YFSETQ. With 2 bases removed from V and 6 bases from J, the gap between germline ends came to 12 bases. This CDR3 is 14 amino acids long. The CDR3 bases are TGCGCCAGCAGCTTAACGACAGACTCCAATGAGCAGTTCTTC. Its translation: CASSLTTDSNEQFF. The entire variable domain, with the rest obtained from reference TRBV5-1 and TRBJ2-1, is as follows: KAGVTQTPRYLIKTRGQQVTLSCSPISGHRSVSWYQQTPGQGLQFLFEYFSETQRNKGNFPGRFSGRQFSNSRSEMNVSTLELGDSALYLCASSLTTDSNEQFFGPGTRLTVL.

V usage is TRBV15 and J usage is TRBJ2-5, with D perhaps matching TRBD2 (7 bases). Germline values: CDR1 LNHNV, CDR2 YYDKDF (reference sequence). Trimming left V 2 bases short and J 5 bases short, with 15 bases between. This CDR3 comprises 15 residues. This CDR3 reads CATSRRGGGGETQYF. As DNA, the CDR3 is TGTGCCACCAGCAGAAGGGGAGGGGGAGGGGAGACCCAGTACTTC.

The CDR3 DNA is TGTGCCAGCAGTTTATGTTGGTCGGGTCCCCTCCTCTATGGCTACACCTTC. It codes for CASSLCWSGPLLYGYTF. This chain links TRBV12-3 or TRBV12-4 with TRBJ1-2; D is uncertain. Trimming left V 2 bases short and J 4 bases short, with 20 bases between. The CDR3 totals 17 residues.

As concerns this clonotype: The DNA is left out, because the CDR3 cannot be placed on it with certainty; the CDR3 is given as TCRdb lists it. V gene TRBV28 combines with J gene TRBJ2-7. In germline, CDR1 is MDHEN, CDR2 SYDVKM. The CDR3 region is 12 residues in length, termini included. The CDR3 protein is CASSSSFHEQYF.

This chain joins TRBV28 and TRBJ2-3; D gene ambiguous. Trimming removed 6 bases at V and 6 bases at J, with 19 bases between. The CDR3 runs 15 residues. Germline V gene sequence: CDR1 MDHEN, CDR2 SYDVKM. CDR3 protein: CASSPVEKRSDTQYF. As DNA, the CDR3 is TGTGCCAGCAGCCCCGTGGAAAAACGGTCTGATACGCAGTATTTT. The variable domain in full, completed from reference TRBV28 and TRBJ2-3, reads DVKVTQSSRYLVKRTGEKVFLECVQDMDHENMFWYRQDPGLGLRLIYFSYDVKMKEKGDIPEGYSVSREKKERFSLILESASTNQTSMYLCASSPVEKRSDTQYFGPGTRLTVL.

This sequence joins TRBV7-6 and TRBJ2-3; 8 positions agree with TRBD1. The V segment lost 5 bases and the J segment 7 bases; nucleotides outside the gene matches: 8. The CDR3 runs 14 residues. Germline values: CDR1 SGHVS, CDR2 FNYEAQ. The CDR3 protein is CASSPQDRGNTQYF. The CDR3 DNA is TGTGCCAGCAGCCCCCAAGACAGGGGAAATACGCAGTATTTT.

CDR3 sequence (DNA): TGCGCCAGCGAACCGGCCCCCAAGACGAAATCCTACAATGAGCAGTTCTTC. Its translation is CASEPAPKTKSYNEQFF. The chain couples TRBV5-1 to TRBJ2-1; D ambiguous. Trimming removed 7 bases from V and 1 base from J, with 21 bases in between. Germline-derived CDR1 and CDR2 are SGHRS and YFSETQ. This CDR3 spans 17 amino acids.

This clonotype came up a few times. The chain uses TRBV29-1 and TRBJ2-1; 12 bases fit TRBD2. Trimming at V came to 6 bases and at J to 12 bases, leaving 15 bases not matched to a gene. The germline V gene encodes CDR1 SQVTM and CDR2 ANQGSEA. The CDR3 loop spans 15 amino acids. The CDR3: CSVPLAGGRGRRQFF. Written as DNA, the CDR3 is TGCAGCGTCCCACTAGCGGGAGGAAGGGGAAGAAGGCAGTTCTTC.

This clonotype was seen only a few times. V usage is TRBV5-1 and J usage is TRBJ2-1, with D uncertain. V lost 7 bases, J lost 9 bases, and 23 bases lay in between. Germline lookup yields CDR1 SGHRS and CDR2 YFSETQ. The CDR3 covers 15 residues. CDR3 residues: CASFMDQDRVGEQFF. CDR3 nucleotide sequence: TGCGCCAGCTTTATGGACCAGGATAGGGTAGGTGAGCAGTTCTTC.

This clonotype has just a few counts. The chain carries TRBV4-1 and TRBJ2-1; 7 nucleotides match TRBD1. The CDR3 runs 18 residues. In germline, CDR1 is MGHRA, CDR2 YSYEKL. V was pared by 0 bases and J by 7 bases, with 15 bases of the junction left unmatched. The CDR3 bases are TGCGCCAGCAGCCAAGACACATCCCCAGGGGGTAGGAGGAATGAGCAGTTCTTC. This codes for CASSQDTSPGGRRNEQFF.

The chain uses TRBV12-3 or TRBV12-4 and TRBJ1-5, with D possibly TRBD1 on 5 matching bases. The CDR3 has 13 residues. V lost 6 bases and J 3 bases, leaving 9 bases between the germline ends. The CDR3 coding sequence is TGTGCCAGCAGGCGACAGCACAATCAGCCCCAGCATTTT. This encodes CASRRQHNQPQHF.

The chain couples TRBV29-1 to TRBJ1-2; D unresolved. Germline V gene lookup returns CDR1 SQVTM and CDR2 ANQGSEA. With 6 bases removed from V and 3 bases from J, the gap between germline ends came to 11 bases. The CDR3 totals 12 residues. The CDR3 coding sequence is TGCAGCGTGGATTGGAGTGACTATGGCTACACCTTC. It is translated as CSVDWSDYGYTF.

This clonotype was counted ten times or more. This sequence joins TRBV12-3 or TRBV12-4 and TRBJ2-7; 7 nucleotides align to TRBD1. CDR3 length: 11 residues. V gave up 8 bases and J gave up 6 bases; unmatched junction bases: 4. CDR3 DNA: TGTGCCAGCCGAGGGGGCAGCGAGCAGTACTTC. Its translation is CASRGGSEQYF.

This chain uses TRBV5-6 with TRBJ2-7, with D perhaps TRBD1 (6 bases). There are 16 residues in the CDR3. Germline CDR1 and CDR2: SGHDT and YYEEEE. V dropped 3 bases and J dropped 6 bases, with 22 bases sitting between them. For the CDR3, the DNA is TGTGCCAGCAGCTGGTTTACAGGGAACGGGGATGGCGAGCAGTACTTC. As protein: CASSWFTGNGDGEQYF. The whole variable domain, remainder taken from reference TRBV5-6 and TRBJ2-7, is DAGVTQSPTHLIKTRGQQVTLRCSPKSGHDTVSWYQQALGQGPQFIFQYYEEEERQRGNFPDRFSGHQFPNYSSELNVNALLLGDSALYLCASSWFTGNGDGEQYFGPGTRLTVT.

The rearrangement links TRBV12-3 or TRBV12-4 to TRBJ2-7, with 12 bases matching TRBD2. Trimming at V came to 4 bases and at J to 4 bases, leaving 5 bases not matched to a gene. The CDR3 sequence is 15 residues long. The DNA of the CDR3 is TGTGCCAGCAGTTCCCCAACTAGCGGGAGGTACGAGCAGTACTTC. Amino acids: CASSSPTSGRYEQYF.

This clonotype was counted a few times. The genes are TRBV20-1 and TRBJ1-1; 7 bases fit TRBD1. The V gene's germline CDR1 is DFQATT and CDR2 SNEGSKA (reference sequence). The CDR3 runs to 13 residues. Germline trimming cut 3 bases from V and 9 bases from J; bases unmatched to any gene: 10. CDR3 loop: CSARGGTARQAFF. CDR3 DNA sequence: TGCAGTGCTAGGGGCGGGACAGCCAGACAAGCTTTCTTT.

The chain joins TRBV29-1 to TRBJ2-5; a weak D match, TRBD1 (7 bases). The length of the CDR3 is 16 residues. Germline assignment: CDR1 SQVTM and CDR2 ANQGSEA. V lost 6 bases and J 4 bases, leaving 24 bases between the germline ends. CDR3 in amino acids: CSVQGGRGLGGETQYF. CDR3 bases: TGCAGCGTCCAAGGGGGCCGGGGCCTCGGGGGAGAGACCCAGTACTTC.

This clonotype appeared many times. This chain connects TRBV7-9 to TRBJ2-3; possibly TRBD2 for D (5 bases). Trimming removed 0 bases from V and 4 bases from J, with 8 bases in between. Looked up from germline, CDR1 is SEHNR and CDR2 is FQNEAQ (reference sequence). CDR3 length: 14 residues. The CDR3 nucleotides read TGTGCCAGCAGCTTAGCGGGAGTCGCAGATACGCAGTATTTT. Its translation: CASSLAGVADTQYF. The whole variable domain, filled in from reference TRBV7-9 and TRBJ2-3, reads DTGVSQNPRHKITKRGQNVTFRCDPISEHNRLYWYRQTLGQGPEFLTYFQNEAQLEKSRLLSDRFSAERPKGSFSTLEIQRTEQGDSAMYLCASSLAGVADTQYFGPGTRLTVL.